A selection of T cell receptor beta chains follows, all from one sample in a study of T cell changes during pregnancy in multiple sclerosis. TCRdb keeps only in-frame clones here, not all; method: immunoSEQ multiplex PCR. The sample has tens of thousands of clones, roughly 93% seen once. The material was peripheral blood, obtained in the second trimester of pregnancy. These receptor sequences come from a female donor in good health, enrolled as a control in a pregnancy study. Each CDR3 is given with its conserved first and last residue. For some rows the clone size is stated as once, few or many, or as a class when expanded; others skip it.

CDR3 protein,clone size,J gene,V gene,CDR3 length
CASSVVLAGGSDTQYF,-,TRBJ2-3,TRBV9,16
CASSRDFYNEQFF,-,TRBJ2-1,TRBV6-5,13
CAWSGSGTGTEAFF,-,TRBJ1-1,TRBV30,14
CASSSDNQGAFF,-,TRBJ1-1,TRBV5-1,12
CASSPQTGNTEAFF,-,TRBJ1-1,TRBV19,14
CSVSSGYVSEQYF,-,TRBJ2-7,TRBV29-1,13
CASKPGHINTGELFF,few,TRBJ2-2,TRBV19,15
CASSFGGTMNTEAFF,-,TRBJ1-1,TRBV5-4,15
CASSFLTGAGSPLHF,-,TRBJ1-6,TRBV5-6,15
CASSYLRGTAKDGYTF,-,TRBJ1-2,TRBV6-5,16
CASSPTGVEQYF,-,TRBJ2-7,TRBV27,12
CATSLQGGNQPQHF,-,TRBJ1-5,TRBV15,14
CASSDSGRETQYF,-,TRBJ2-5,TRBV2,13
CASSQVRGIGANVLTF,-,TRBJ2-6,TRBV14,16
CASSLGRGGPNTQYF,-,TRBJ2-3,TRBV7-2,15
CASSLDDSVRPAYGYTF,once,TRBJ1-2,TRBV5-6,17
CASSWGVNNSPLHF,-,TRBJ1-6,TRBV19,14
CASSWTVNQPQHF,-,TRBJ1-5,TRBV5-5,13
CASNNVGAEAFF,few,TRBJ1-1,TRBV27,12
CASSLGGWAEAFF,-,TRBJ1-1,TRBV6-6,13
CASSQVRLAGARSYNEQFF,-,TRBJ2-1,TRBV4-1,19
CASSQDRGQEILSSYNSPLHF,-,TRBJ1-6,TRBV4-3,21
CSVAGVGLEAFF,-,TRBJ1-1,TRBV29-1,12
CASSSSGGVHNEQFF,once,TRBJ2-1,TRBV11-1,15
CAQTGLNYGYTF,-,TRBJ1-2,TRBV19,12
CASSPGQGIEAFF,once,TRBJ1-1,TRBV7-2,13
CASSPREGEQYF,-,TRBJ2-7,TRBV9,12
CAISDGQGEKLFF,-,TRBJ1-4,TRBV10-3,13
CASSLIPWGRSEKLFF,-,TRBJ1-4,TRBV7-8,16
CASTPGTGSIRSGNTIYF,-,TRBJ1-3,TRBV19,18
CASSWGRGVDTQYF,-,TRBJ2-3,TRBV19,14
CASSLEAAHSSPLHF,-,TRBJ1-6,TRBV7-3,15
CATSKLRTGGAEGYTF,-,TRBJ1-2,TRBV15,16
CASSSDRGSGNTIYF,-,TRBJ1-3,TRBV7-9,15
CASALGGAEQYF,-,TRBJ2-7,TRBV12-5,12
CASSPSGRGPNEQFF,-,TRBJ2-1,TRBV18,15
CASSERGGLNQETQYF,-,TRBJ2-5,TRBV9,16
CASSLWAGNTEAFF,once,TRBJ1-1,TRBV27,14
CASSHPNTGPYEQYF,-,TRBJ2-7,TRBV4-1,15
CASSWTGLNTEAFF,-,TRBJ1-1,TRBV19,14
CAWSPGLAGRTEQYF,-,TRBJ2-7,TRBV30,15
CASSQGAGGGSYNEQFF,-,TRBJ2-1,TRBV4-3,17
CASSSTSGGSYEQYF,-,TRBJ2-7,TRBV5-1,15
CASSLNPGPYTQYF,-,TRBJ2-3,TRBV7-3,14
CASSQVRARNTEAFF,once,TRBJ1-1,TRBV4-3,15
CASSIDRGYEQYF,-,TRBJ2-7,TRBV19,13
CSVTKTGVGNEQFF,-,TRBJ2-1,TRBV29-1,14
CASSLRGGYEQYF,-,TRBJ2-7,TRBV5-6,13
CASSSGQGDSPLHF,-,TRBJ1-6,TRBV5-1,14
CASSLFWEGGTQETQYF,-,TRBJ2-5,TRBV11-3,17
CASSLGRVTDTQYF,once,TRBJ2-3,TRBV7-2,14
CASSFGQSNYGYTF,-,TRBJ1-2,TRBV2,14
CASSGQGAQTGELFF,-,TRBJ2-2,TRBV18,15